These 30 T cell receptor beta chains were all obtained from the same sample, sequenced in a study of blood T cells in healthy people across ages. A J-beta primer mix and a sample-barcoded 5' primer were used in a second PCR of roughly 6 to 11 cycles. Via MiXCR, TCRdb re-called the 5' RACE reads, giving one row per CDR3 protein. Of fewer than 2,000,000 distinct CDR3 sequences in the sample, approximately 39% were seen once. Sequenced material: blood. The receptor source for this set is a human donor in good health.

The rearrangement links TRBV28 to TRBJ1-1; D not resolved. V was shortened by 8 bases and J by 11 bases, with 18 bases between the two germline ends. Germline CDR1 is MDHEN and CDR2 is SYDVKM. The CDR3 totals 12 residues. The DNA of the CDR3 is TGTGCCAGCGGAGCCATACCCCGAGGGGCTTTCTTT. Translating it yields CASGAIPRGAFF.

This clonotype was seen a few times. V gene TRBV6-1 combines with J gene TRBJ2-1; 11 nucleotides line up with TRBD2. The CDR3 is 15 residues long. Germline lookup yields CDR1 MNHNS and CDR2 SASEGT. J gave up 8 bases and V 4 bases, and 7 bases lay outside the gene matches. Here the CDR3 DNA reads TGTGCCAGCAGTGTACTAGCGGGGGACGACGATGAGCAGTTCTTC. The encoded protein is CASSVLAGDDDEQFF.

The chain combines TRBV20-1 with TRBJ1-2; perhaps TRBD1 as D (5 bases). Germline lookup yields CDR1 DFQATT and CDR2 SNEGSKA (reference sequence). This CDR3 is 13 amino acids long. V lost 3 bases and J 8 bases, leaving 16 bases between the germline ends. The CDR3, as DNA: TGCAGTGCTAGGGACTGGCAGGGAGAGGGCTACACCTTC. Translating it yields CSARDWQGEGYTF.

The genes are TRBV6-5 and TRBJ2-5, with TRBD1 matching over 10 bases. The germline V gene encodes CDR1 MNHEY and CDR2 SVGAGI. Losses at the gene ends were 1 base for V and 11 bases for J; bases not matched to a gene: 10. The CDR3 extends over 15 amino acids. CDR3 region: CASSYWDRGGNEQYF. The CDR3 nucleotides read TGTGCCAGCAGTTACTGGGACAGGGGAGGGAATGAGCAGTACTTC.

This clonotype was seen a few times. This chain connects TRBV7-9 to TRBJ2-3; no clear D gene. Per germline, CDR1 SEHNR and CDR2 FQNEAQ (reference sequence). The length of the CDR3 is 13 residues. The V end was cut by 2 bases, the J end by 4 bases, with 7 bases between. The CDR3 nucleotides are TGTGCCAGCAGCTTAACTGCTTCAGATACGCAGTATTTT. Its protein is CASSLTASDTQYF.

The gene calls are TRBV7-2 and TRBJ2-7, with 7 bases matching TRBD1. This CDR3 has 18 residues. Germline CDR1 reads SGHTA; CDR2 reads FQGNSA. Trimming removed 2 bases from V and 0 bases from J; junction bases left unmatched: 13. This chain's CDR3 is CASSLRQGEFFSSYEQYF. Here the CDR3 DNA reads TGTGCCAGCAGCTTACGGCAGGGGGAGTTTTTCAGCTCCTACGAGCAGTACTTC.

The chain is built from TRBV7-2 and TRBJ2-7; 7 positions match TRBD1. Germline CDR1 is SGHTA and CDR2 is FQGNSA. The CDR3 has 17 residues. The V segment lost 1 base and the J segment 4 bases; nucleotides outside the gene matches: 13. The CDR3 reads CASSLEFPGTVPYEQYF. CDR3 nucleotide sequence: TGTGCCAGCAGCTTAGAATTCCCCGGGACAGTCCCTTACGAGCAGTACTTC.

In regard to this clonotype: Sequence at one end of the junction differs from germline and may be a read error. The gene calls are TRBV29-1 and TRBJ2-5, with D maybe TRBD1 (9 bases). The end of the DNA aligns better with TRBJ2-7, so the J call may be wrong. The CDR3 sequence is 14 residues long. The germline CDR1 and CDR2 sequences are SQVTM and ANQGSEA. The CDR3 DNA reads as TGCAACGTTGGCGGGGGGACAGGGTCGCTCGAGCAGTACTTC. Protein: CNVGGGTGSLEQYF.

The rearrangement joins TRBV4-3 to TRBJ2-7; 7 bases line up with TRBD1. The CDR3 loop spans 16 amino acids. The germline CDR1 and CDR2 sequences are LGHNA and YSLEER. J lost 2 bases, V lost 2 bases, and 9 bases had no gene match. The CDR3 coding sequence is TGCGCCAGCAGCCAACTTACAGGGGACCCAACCTACGAGCAGTACGTC. Residues: CASSQLTGDPTYEQYV.

The chain is built from TRBV28 and TRBJ2-1, with 7 bases identical to TRBD2. This CDR3 comprises 15 residues. Germline loops: CDR1 MDHEN, CDR2 SYDVKM. Trimming took 3 bases from V and 4 from J; bases not matched to a gene: 6. The CDR3 here is CASSLGLREYNEQFF. The CDR3 region has the DNA TGTGCCAGCAGTTTGGGACTACGGGAGTACAATGAGCAGTTCTTC.

This rearrangement joins TRBV12-3 or TRBV12-4 to TRBJ2-5; D uncertain. This CDR3 region has 14 residues. V lost 3 bases and J lost 11, with 19 bases in between. The CDR3 sequence: CASSFWTDGPSQYF. CDR3 DNA sequence: TGTGCCAGCAGTTTCTGGACGGACGGCCCATCTCAGTACTTC.

This clonotype was picked up a small number of times. This chain uses TRBV6-2 or TRBV6-3 with TRBJ2-1; 12 nucleotides line up with TRBD2. Germline CDR1 is MNHEY and CDR2 is SVGEGT. This CDR3 has 15 residues. After removal of 6 bases from V and 7 bases from J, the junction contained 7 bases not matched to a gene. CDR3 in amino acids: CASRLAGGDWNEQFF. The CDR3 region has the DNA TGTGCCAGCAGGCTAGCGGGGGGGGATTGGAATGAGCAGTTCTTC.

This clonotype has more than one count but fewer than ten. The chain recombines TRBV7-2 with TRBJ2-5; D uncertain. The CDR3 consists of 15 residues. V was shortened by 5 bases and J by 2 bases, with 15 bases between the two germline ends. Germline V gene sequence: CDR1 SGHTA, CDR2 FQGNSA. Here the CDR3 reads CASSPQWGQQETQYF. In DNA form, the CDR3 reads TGTGCCAGCAGCCCACAGTGGGGTCAGCAAGAGACCCAGTACTTC.

This sequence joins TRBV2 and TRBJ2-5; 9 positions agree with TRBD2. J gave up 1 base and V 6 bases, and 6 bases lay outside the gene matches. The CDR3 consists of 15 residues. In germline, CDR1 is SNHLY, CDR2 FYNNEI. The CDR3 coding sequence is TGTGCCAGCAGCCCGGGACTAGCCTTCCAAGAGACCCAGTACTTC. Translation: CASSPGLAFQETQYF.

Of note for this clonotype: With a much larger clone just one base away, this may be a read error. The chain uses TRBV7-2 and TRBJ2-3; D not resolved. Germline V gene sequence: CDR1 SGHTA, CDR2 FQGNSA. Trimming removed 4 bases from V and 7 bases from J, with 18 bases in between. CDR3 length: 15 residues. The CDR3: CTSSYRGPGGNTQYF. The CDR3 DNA follows: TGTACCAGCAGCTACCGCGGCCCCGGTGGGAATACGCAGTATTTT.

This clonotype appeared once. The chain joins TRBV30 to TRBJ1-5, with a weak D call TRBD1 (5 bases). Germline V gives CDR1 GTSNPN, CDR2 SVGIG (reference sequence). The CDR3 has 13 amino acids. V lost 0 bases to trimming and J lost 7 bases, with 10 bases between them. CDR3 sequence reads: CAWSVFRDQPQHF. The DNA of the CDR3 is TGTGCCTGGAGTGTATTTCGGGACCAGCCCCAGCATTTT.

This chain joins TRBV5-1 and TRBJ2-3; no definite D call. The CDR3 sequence is 14 residues long. Trimming cost V 2 bases and J 4 bases, with 11 bases left between them. CDR1 and CDR2 from the germline V gene are SGHRS and YFSETQ. The CDR3 nucleotides are TGCGCCAGCAGCTTCAGGCTGGTACCAGATACGCAGTATTTT. It codes for CASSFRLVPDTQYF.

This clonotype was detected ten times or more. V gene TRBV24-1 combines with J gene TRBJ2-5; tentatively, D is TRBD2 (6 bases). Germline CDR1 KGHDR, CDR2 SFDVKD. The CDR3 length is 12 residues. V gave up 9 bases and J gave up 7 bases, with 14 bases separating them. CDR3 coding DNA: TGTGCCACCGGGACTGACCTAGGGACCCAGTACTTC. This translates into CATGTDLGTQYF.

To note about this clonotype: One end of the junction is discordant with germline, which a read error may explain. This chain joins TRBV7-2 and TRBJ1-4; unclear D gene. The germline gives CDR1 SGHTA, CDR2 FQGNSA. CDR3 size: 14 residues. In DNA, the CDR3 is TGTGCCAGCAACTTACATGGGCGAGTTGAAAAACTGTTTTTT. Amino acids: CASNLHGRVEKLFF. Complete variable domain (other parts from reference TRBV7-2 and TRBJ1-4): GAGVSQSPSNKVTEKGKDVELRCDPISGHTALYWYRQSLGQGLEFLIYFQGNSAPDKSGLPSDRFSAERTGGSVSTLTIQRTQQEDSAVYLCASNLHGRVEKLFFGSGTQLSVL.

This clonotype showed up just a few times. This chain links TRBV29-1 with TRBJ2-1; 10 nucleotides match TRBD1. This CDR3 is built from 13 residues. The germline V gene has CDR1 SQVTM and CDR2 ANQGSEA. J lost 4 bases, V lost 7 bases, and 4 bases had no gene match. This chain's CDR3 is CSGDRGGYNEQFF. Here the CDR3 DNA reads TGCAGCGGGGACAGGGGAGGGTACAATGAGCAGTTCTTC.

J is TRBJ2-1 and V is TRBV3-1; 10 bases are shared with TRBD1. The CDR3 runs to 17 residues. CDR1 LGHDT and CDR2 YNNKEL come from the germline V gene (reference sequence). Trimming at V came to 0 bases and at J to 5 bases, leaving 7 bases not matched to a gene. The CDR3 region is CASSQDAEGQGDNEQFF. DNA of the CDR3: TGTGCCAGCAGCCAAGATGCGGAAGGACAGGGGGACAATGAGCAGTTCTTC.

Only a few counts were recorded for this clonotype. The chain is built from TRBV7-9 and TRBJ1-6; tentatively, D is TRBD1 (5 bases). V was pared by 5 bases and J by 7 bases, with 12 bases between. This CDR3 has 14 amino acids. Germline values: CDR1 SEHNR, CDR2 FQNEAQ (reference sequence). DNA of the CDR3: TGTGCCAGCAGCGTGGGACTGGGGAATTCACCCCTCCACTTT. This encodes CASSVGLGNSPLHF.

The rearrangement uses TRBV6-2 or TRBV6-3 and TRBJ2-3; 12 bases align to TRBD2. The CDR3 sequence is 17 residues long. V shed 2 bases, J shed 7 bases, and the junction held 10 bases outside the gene matches. The germline V gene encodes CDR1 MNHEY and CDR2 SVGEGT. CDR3 amino acids: CASSYPRTSGDLHTQYF. The DNA of the CDR3 is TGTGCCAGCAGTTACCCGCGGACTAGCGGGGATCTACATACGCAGTATTTT.

This clonotype was detected a few times. The chain couples TRBV9 to TRBJ2-1; 8 nucleotides agree with TRBD2. V lost 0 bases and J lost 5; bases outside the gene matches: 7. Germline-derived CDR1 and CDR2 are SGDLS and YYNGEE. The CDR3 extends over 16 amino acids. CDR3: CASSVVFLAGHNEQFF. The CDR3 DNA reads as TGTGCCAGCAGCGTAGTTTTCCTAGCGGGTCACAATGAGCAGTTCTTC.

The chain joins TRBV12-3 or TRBV12-4 to TRBJ2-4; no reliable D call. V dropped 3 bases and J dropped 15 bases, with 15 bases sitting between them. This CDR3 comprises 12 residues. CDR3 in amino acids: CASSFISRPSYF. The CDR3 coding sequence is TGTGCCAGCAGTTTCATATCGCGGCCCTCGTACTTC.

This clonotype was seen a few times. The chain carries TRBV29-1 and TRBJ2-3; D is unresolved. Looked up from germline, CDR1 is SQVTM and CDR2 is ANQGSEA. With 3 bases removed from V and 0 bases from J, the gap between germline ends came to 7 bases. CDR3 size: 13 residues. Here the CDR3 reads CSVDTRSTDTQYF. DNA of the CDR3: TGCAGCGTTGATACGCGCAGCACAGATACGCAGTATTTT.

This CDR3 reads CASSEFGQGTSDGYTF. In nucleotides, the CDR3 is TGTGCCAGCAGTGAATTCGGACAGGGGACATCCGATGGCTACACCTTC. The chain uses TRBV6-1 and TRBJ1-2, with 9 bases lining up with TRBD1. Per germline, CDR1 MNHNS and CDR2 SASEGT. The CDR3 totals 16 residues. J lost 6 bases, V lost 2 bases, and 10 bases had no gene match.

This clonotype was observed a few times. J is TRBJ1-2 and V is TRBV6-5; D is perhaps TRBD1 (6 bases). CDR3 size: 15 residues. With 0 bases removed from V and 8 bases from J, the gap between germline ends came to 16 bases. CDR1 is MNHEY, CDR2 SVGAGI, per germline. In DNA form, the CDR3 reads TGTGCCAGCAGTTACTCGACAGGTGCCCCGCGGGGCTACACCTTC. This codes for CASSYSTGAPRGYTF.

The chain is built from TRBV7-9 and TRBJ1-5; D unresolved. Germline loops: CDR1 SEHNR, CDR2 FQNEAQ (reference sequence). Deletions cut 3 bases from V and 3 bases from J, with 6 bases between. CDR3 size: 13 residues. This chain's CDR3 is CASSFDDNQPQHF. The CDR3 coding sequence is TGTGCCAGCAGCTTCGACGACAATCAGCCCCAGCATTTT. The full variable domain, completed using reference TRBV7-9 and TRBJ1-5, is DTGVSQNPRHKITKRGQNVTFRCDPISEHNRLYWYRQTLGQGPEFLTYFQNEAQLEKSRLLSDRFSAERPKGSFSTLEIQRTEQGDSAMYLCASSFDDNQPQHFGDGTRLSIL.

This clonotype was recorded only once. The chain joins TRBV7-8 to TRBJ2-4, with 14 bases fitting TRBD2. V trimming: 5 bases; J trimming: 0 bases; junction bases outside the gene matches: 9. Looked up from germline, CDR1 is SGHVS and CDR2 is FQNEAQ. There are 19 residues in the CDR3. CDR3 DNA sequence: TGTGCCAGCAGCCCCAGGACTAGCGGGGGGCCTTCAGCCAAAAACATTCAGTACTTC. Translating gives CASSPRTSGGPSAKNIQYF.